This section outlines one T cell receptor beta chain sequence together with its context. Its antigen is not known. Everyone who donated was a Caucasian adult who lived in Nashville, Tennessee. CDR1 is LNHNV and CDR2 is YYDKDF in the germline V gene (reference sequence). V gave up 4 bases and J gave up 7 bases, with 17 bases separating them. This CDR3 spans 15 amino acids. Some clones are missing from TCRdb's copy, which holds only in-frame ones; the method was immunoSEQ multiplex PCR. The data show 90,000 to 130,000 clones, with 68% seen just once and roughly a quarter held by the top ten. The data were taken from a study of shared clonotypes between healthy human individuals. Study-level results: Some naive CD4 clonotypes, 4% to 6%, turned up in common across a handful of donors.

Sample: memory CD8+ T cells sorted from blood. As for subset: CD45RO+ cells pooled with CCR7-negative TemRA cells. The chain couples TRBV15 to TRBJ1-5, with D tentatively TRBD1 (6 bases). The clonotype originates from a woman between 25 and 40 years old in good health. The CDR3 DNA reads TGTGCCACCAGCACTAGTCCAGAAGGGGGACAGCCCCAGCATTTT. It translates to CATSTSPEGGQPQHF.